One sample yielded the 24 T cell receptor beta chains listed below, sequenced in a study of tumor and adjacent non-tumor tissue in lung cancer (dated by TCRdb to between 2018 and 2020). Bulk unsorted tissue served as the source for RNA extraction, and RNA quality was assessed using a NanoDrop ND-1000 and an Agilent 2100. Libraries were made using multiplex PCR. Reads for this sample came from an Illumina HiSeq 2500. TCRbeta libraries were constructed through three rounds of nested PCR with primers (Table S4) according to protocols adapted from ARM-PCR. TCRdb redid the processing of the public reads, applying fastp at Q25 and MiXCR, and retained in-frame beta chains. Identical CDR3 proteins give one entry, which carries the most common genes and DNA. This sample comprises more than 85,000 distinct CDR3 sequences, more than 60% of them detected only once. Around 16% of the sample is taken by the ten largest.

Source material: lung tumor tissue. The receptors shown here come from a man aged 65 to 79 with non-small cell lung cancer.

About this clonotype: Here the CDR3 omits its conserved ending phenylalanine or tryptophan, so a read error is the likely source. The chain carries TRBV11-2 and TRBJ2-7, with 7 bases fitting TRBD2. The germline CDR1 and CDR2 sequences are SGHAT and FQNNGV. The CDR3 runs 16 residues. The junction had 17 bases not matched to a gene; V was cut back by 5 bases and J by 7 bases. Here the CDR3 DNA reads TGTGCCAGCAGCAACGCCGGCACTAGCGCTCTGAGGGAGCAGTACATC. Translation: CASSNAGTSALREQYI.

In regard to this clonotype: Germline and junction disagree at one end, which may indicate a read error. The chain has TRBV11-2 and TRBJ2-2; 7 positions match TRBD1. The CDR3 runs to 15 residues. Germline CDR1 is SGHAT and CDR2 is FQNNGV. CDR3 in amino acids: CADSLGRGRTEELFF. The CDR3 coding sequence is TGCGCCGACAGCTTAGGCAGGGGGAGAACCGAGGAGCTGTTTTTT.

Regarding this clonotype: Compared with germline, one end of the junction differs, possibly owing to a read error. The chain links TRBV7-8 to TRBJ2-1; 12 nucleotides match TRBD2. Germline-derived CDR1 and CDR2 are SGHVS and FQNEAQ. This CDR3 has 17 amino acids. CDR3 region: CASSLAKTSGSYNKQFF. The CDR3, as DNA: TGTGCCAGCAGCTTAGCGAAGACTAGCGGGAGCTACAATAAGCAGTTCTTC.

The rearrangement joins TRBV7-8 to TRBJ1-1; no firm D call. The CDR3 is made up of 13 amino acids. Per germline, CDR1 SGHVS and CDR2 FQNEAQ. Trimming cost V 5 bases and J 10 bases, with 17 bases left between them. The CDR3 is CASSRSEGPGAFF. The CDR3 region has the DNA TGTGCCAGCAGCCGATCCGAGGGCCCTGGAGCTTTCTTT.

Of note for this clonotype: One end of the junction fails to match germline, which may point to a read error. The chain links TRBV20-1 to TRBJ2-1; D is tentatively TRBD1 or TRBD2 (5 bases each). The germline CDR1 and CDR2 sequences are DFQATT and SNEGSKA (reference sequence). This CDR3 region has 14 residues. The CDR3 is CSAKPLGTDIEQLF. The CDR3, as DNA: TGCAGTGCAAAACCTCTTGGGACGGATATTGAGCAGTTATTC.

A word on this clonotype: Likely a read error: the CDR3 ends without its conserved phenylalanine or tryptophan. The chain is built from TRBV11-2 and TRBJ2-7; D possibly corresponds to TRBD1 (6 bases). This CDR3 comprises 14 residues. Germline-derived CDR1 and CDR2 are SGHAT and FQNNGV. CDR3 sequence: CASSEGDRNYEQYL. The CDR3 DNA follows: TGCGCCAGCAGCGAGGGGGATAGAAACTACGAGCAGTACTTA.

Turning to this clonotype: An end of the junction does not agree with germline; a read error may underlie this. The rearrangement uses TRBV11-2 and TRBJ2-3; TRBD2 might be the D (7 bases). Germline CDR1 reads SGHAT; CDR2 reads FQNNGV. The CDR3 sequence is 16 residues long. The CDR3 coding sequence is TGTGCCAGGAGCTTAGACAGGACGACTAGCACAAATACGCAGTGTTTT. It encodes CARSLDRTTSTNTQCF. The whole variable domain, remainder taken from reference TRBV11-2 and TRBJ2-3, is EAGVAQSPRYKIIEKRQSVAFWCNPISGHATLYWYQQILGQGPKLLIQFQNNGVVDDSQLPKDRFSAERLKGVDSTLKIQPAKLEDSAVYLCARSLDRTTSTNTQCFGPGTRLTVL.

A note on this clonotype: This may be a read error: a much more frequent sequence differs by one nucleotide. No conserved phenylalanine or tryptophan ends this CDR3, so it is likely a read error. The chain has TRBV7-8 and TRBJ1-1; D is unresolved. The CDR3 is made up of 14 amino acids. V was pared by 5 bases and J by 6 bases, with 16 bases between. Germline V gene data show CDR1 as SGHVS and CDR2 as FQNEAQ. The CDR3 loop reads CASSQEPSTPEAFS. DNA of the CDR3: TGTGCCAGCAGCCAAGAACCGAGCACCCCTGAAGCTTTCTCT.

This clonotype has at least ten counts. This chain uses TRBV6-5 with TRBJ2-2; 7 nucleotides align to TRBD2. The length of the CDR3 is 15 residues. The ends lost 3 bases at V and 7 bases at J; junction bases unmatched: 8. Germline V gene data show CDR1 as MNHEY and CDR2 as SVGAGI. Written as DNA, the CDR3 is TGTGCCAGCAGTTATCGTGGACTAGTCGGCGGGGAGCTGTTTTTT. This encodes CASSYRGLVGGELFF.

The sample holds many counts of this clonotype. The V gene is TRBV4-2, the J gene TRBJ2-7; no reliable D call. Germline V gene sequence: CDR1 LGHNA, CDR2 YNFKEQ. There are 13 residues in the CDR3. V lost 2 bases and J lost 3, with 8 bases in between. The CDR3 here is CASSQQKGYEQYF. The CDR3 region has the DNA TGTGCCAGCAGCCAACAGAAGGGCTACGAGCAGTACTTC.

As concerns this clonotype: One junction end disagrees with the germline gene, perhaps due to a read error. V gene TRBV11-3 combines with J gene TRBJ2-3, with 10 bases identical to TRBD2. Per germline, CDR1 SGHNT and CDR2 YENEEA. The CDR3 is 16 amino acids. This chain's CDR3 is CASSSGLAIGTDTQYF. The CDR3 region has the DNA TGTGCCAGCAGCTCGGGACTAGCGATTGGCACAGATACACAGTATTTT.

Worth noting for this clonotype: The junction differs from germline at one of its ends, possibly a read error. The chain couples TRBV20-1 to TRBJ2-7; TRBD2 matches at 9 bases. The CDR3 is 12 amino acids. The V gene's germline CDR1 is DFQATT and CDR2 SNEGSKA (reference sequence). This chain's CDR3 is CSANLAGYEQYF. The CDR3 bases are TGTAGTGCTAATCTAGCGGGATACGAGCAGTACTTC.

This clonotype has a count of ten or more. This chain uses TRBV10-3 with TRBJ2-7; TRBD1 might be the D (6 bases). Germline-derived CDR1 and CDR2 are ENHRY and SYGVKD. This CDR3 is 14 amino acids long. V gave up 8 bases and J gave up 1 base, with 15 bases separating them. In DNA, the CDR3 is TGTGCCATCTCTAGACAGGCGTCGTCCTACGAGCAGTACTTC. Amino acids: CAISRQASSYEQYF.

This clonotype was recorded a few times. This sequence may be a read error, since a much larger clone differs from it by one base. The chain recombines TRBV6-2 or TRBV6-3 with TRBJ1-6, with TRBD1 matching 7 bases. Per germline, CDR1 MNHEY and CDR2 SVGEGT. This CDR3 comprises 13 residues. CDR3 coding DNA: TGTGCCAGCTCAAGGGGGCTGGGTTCACTCCTCCACTTT. Encoded protein: CASSRGLGSLLHF.

With regard to this clonotype: A junction boundary mismatches the germline segment, possibly from a read error. The CDR3 spells CASSPGLVGPLSTDAQYF. The CDR3 bases are TGTGCCAGCAGCCCTGGACTAGTGGGACCCTTGAGCACAGATGCGCAGTATTTT. V gene TRBV11-2 combines with J gene TRBJ2-3, with 7 bases fitting TRBD2. The CDR3 contains 18 residues. The V gene's germline CDR1 is SGHAT and CDR2 FQNNGV.

This chain connects TRBV2 to TRBJ2-5; TRBD2 might be the D (5 bases). The CDR3 sequence is 13 residues long. The germline gives CDR1 SNHLY, CDR2 FYNNEI. V shed 8 bases and J shed 1 base, with 11 bases lying between them. CDR3 DNA sequence: TGTGCCAGCTCGGAGGATTTCCAAGAGACCCAGTACTTC. Translating it yields CASSEDFQETQYF.

The chain joins TRBV5-1 to TRBJ2-3; TRBD2 agrees at 7 bases. Germline trimming cut 0 bases from V and 0 bases from J; bases unmatched to any gene: 7. The CDR3 spans 17 residues. Germline V gene sequence: CDR1 SGHRS, CDR2 YFSETQ. CDR3 region: CASSLVSSGTSTDTQYF. As DNA, the CDR3 is TGCGCCAGCAGCTTGGTTTCTAGCGGTACTAGCACAGATACGCAGTATTTT.

To note about this clonotype: A single base separates this from a much larger clone, so it may be a read error. V usage is TRBV7-9 and J usage is TRBJ2-1; 9 positions match TRBD1. CDR1 and CDR2 from the germline V gene are SEHNR and FQNEAQ (reference sequence). The CDR3 consists of 14 residues. CDR3 protein: CAGSAPLTGGEQFF. In DNA, the CDR3 is TGTGCCGGCAGCGCCCCTCTAACAGGGGGCGAGCAGTTCTTC.

Only a few counts were recorded for this clonotype. V gene TRBV20-1 combines with J gene TRBJ1-5; no firm D call. Trimming left V 0 bases short and J 0 bases short, with 6 bases between. The CDR3 is made up of 14 amino acids. The germline V gene encodes CDR1 DFQATT and CDR2 SNEGSKA (reference sequence). Here the CDR3 reads CSAREGSSNQPQHF. The CDR3 nucleotides read TGCAGTGCTAGAGAGGGGAGTAGCAATCAGCCCCAGCATTTT.

CDR3 amino acids: CASYLVEAWELFF. CDR3 nucleotide sequence: TGTGCCAGCTACTTAGTTGAGGCCTGGGAGCTGTTTTTT. This rearrangement joins TRBV11-3 to TRBJ2-2; no firm D call. Germline V lookup: CDR1 SGHNT, CDR2 YENEEA. Deletions cut 8 bases from V and 9 bases from J, with 16 bases between. CDR3 length: 13 amino acids.

About this clonotype itself: One end of the junction fails to match germline, which may point to a read error. The genes are TRBV11-2 and TRBJ2-7; perhaps TRBD1 as D (5 bases). The CDR3 spans 13 residues. The germline CDR1 and CDR2 sequences are SGHAT and FQNNGV. The CDR3 is CARNPTGSYKQYF. The CDR3 coding sequence is TGTGCCCGCAACCCAACAGGCTCCTACAAGCAGTACTTC.

The table lists this clonotype with a count of one. This rearrangement joins TRBV29-1 to TRBJ2-3; D call uncertain. From germline, CDR1 is SQVTM and CDR2 ANQGSEA. The V and J ends lost 5 bases and 5 bases respectively, with 17 bases between them. The CDR3 totals 14 residues. The CDR3 loop reads CSVTLWMGQDTQYF. CDR3 DNA sequence: TGCAGCGTTACCCTCTGGATGGGCCAAGATACGCAGTATTTT.

Worth noting for this clonotype: One junction end disagrees with the germline gene, perhaps due to a read error. The genes are TRBV4-2 and TRBJ2-2, with D possibly being TRBD1 or TRBD2 (6 bases each). This CDR3 has 16 amino acids. Germline V gene data show CDR1 as LGHNA and CDR2 as YNFKEQ. CDR3 nucleotides: TGTGCCAACAATTTAGAGACCACGGGGGCTGCCGGGAAGCTGTTTTTT. This encodes CANNLETTGAAGKLFF.

About this clonotype: Without the conserved terminal phenylalanine or tryptophan, this CDR3 likely stems from a read error. It is unclear where the CDR3 begins or ends on the DNA, so no DNA is shown, and the CDR3 is as TCRdb lists it. This rearrangement joins TRBV11-2 to TRBJ2-3; the D call TRBD2 from the table was never checked on the DNA. Germline V lookup: CDR1 SGHAT, CDR2 FQNNGV. The CDR3 adds up to 18 amino acids, both ends counted. The CDR3 region is CASSLAPPVTFSTDTHYL.